This is a list of T cell receptor beta chains from one sample in a study of metastatic and nonmetastatic thyroid tumors. TCRdb used MiXCR to call clones anew from the PCR reads. The sample has tens of thousands of clones; about 20% are singletons. The sample taken for sequencing was blood. These receptors were collected from a female donor with papillary thyroid cancer or a benign thyroid nodule (not recorded which). Some clones in this sample may be carry-over from other donors' samples. CDR3s include the opening cysteine and the closing phenylalanine or tryptophan. A D gene is named only where the DNA matches it firmly. A clone size is listed for some rows: how often the clone was seen (once, few, many), or a class if it is expanded.

size	V	J	D	CDR3	DNA
many	TRBV5-1	TRBJ1-1	.	CASSPGVMNTEAFF	TGCGCCAGCAGCCCAGGGGTGATGAACACTGAAGCTTTCTTT
many	TRBV27	TRBJ2-1	TRBD2	CASSYTSGSYNEQLF	TGTGCCAGCAGCTACACTAGCGGGAGTTACAATGAGCAGCTCTTC
many	TRBV19	TRBJ1-6	.	CASSVGRSYNSPLHF	TGTGCCAGTAGTGTGGGCCGCTCCTATAATTCACCCCTCCACTTT
many	TRBV3-1	TRBJ1-2	TRBD1	CASSQSDRAYTF	TGTGCCAGCAGCCAATCCGACAGGGCGTACACCTTC
.	TRBV5-1	TRBJ2-1	.	CASSLGSNDHFF	TGCGCCAGCAGCTTGGGGAGCAATGATCATTTCTTC
many	TRBV5-6	TRBJ1-1	TRBD1	CASSPRTGGNTEAFF	TGTGCCAGCAGCCCGAGGACAGGTGGCAACACTGAAGCTTTCTTT
few	TRBV27	TRBJ2-6	.	CASSFGSGGANVLTF	TGTGCCAGCAGTTTTGGTTCGGGAGGGGCCAACGTCCTGACTTTC
many	TRBV4-2	TRBJ1-1	.	CASSQDDPADTEAFF	TGTGCCAGCAGCCAAGATGATCCGGCGGACACTGAAGCTTTCTTT
.	TRBV6-1	TRBJ1-1	.	CVSSVSGLYTEAFF	TGTGTCAGCAGTGTTTCGGGTTTGTACACTGAAGCTTTCTTT
.	TRBV20-1	TRBJ2-7	TRBD2	CSARTGTSDYEQYF	TGCAGTGCTAGAACCGGGACTAGCGACTACGAGCAGTACTTC
many	TRBV28	TRBJ2-1	.	CASSFLSLSSYNEQFF	TGTGCCAGCAGTTTTTTAAGCTTAAGCTCCTACAATGAGCAGTTCTTC
many	TRBV11-2	TRBJ2-3	TRBD2	CASSLNSGTSTDTQYF	TGTGCCAGCAGCTTAAATAGCGGGACGAGCACAGATACGCAGTATTTT
many	TRBV5-4	TRBJ1-1	.	CASSLDRNTEAFF	TGTGCCAGCAGCTTGGATAGGAACACTGAAGCTTTCTTT
.	TRBV5-5	TRBJ2-5	TRBD1	CASSVTGGWETQHF	TGTGCCAGCAGCGTGACAGGGGGCTGGGAGACCCAGCACTTC
many	TRBV5-4	TRBJ2-1	.	CASSLINEQFF	TGTGCCAGCAGCTTGATTAATGAGCAGTTCTTC
.	TRBV19	TRBJ2-1	.	CASSTAPPTEQFF	TGTGCCAGTAGTACGGCCCCGCCCACTGAGCAGTTCTTC
once	TRBV20-1	TRBJ2-1	.	CSAPLALGPLNEQFF	TGCAGTGCTCCCCTAGCGTTAGGGCCTTTGAATGAGCAGTTCTTC
.	TRBV20-1	TRBJ2-2	.	CSAGREGGLPGELFF	TGCAGTGCGGGGAGAGAGGGGGGGCTCCCCGGGGAGCTGTTTTTT
few	TRBV28	TRBJ2-7	.	CASSLWPPAMDRAYEQYF	TGTGCCAGCAGTTTATGGCCCCCAGCTATGGACAGAGCCTACGAGCAGTACTTC